The 21 T cell receptor beta chains below were found in one sample sequenced in a study of T-cell memory formation after mild COVID-19. A single record per CDR3 protein comes from TCRdb applying MiXCR to the 5' RACE reads. The sample holds about 44,000 distinct CDR3 sequences, around 6.6% seen once. Sequenced sample: PBMCs or a T cell subset sorted from them (not recorded which). These receptors came from an adult who had mild COVID-19 (a few samples of this study predate the infection). Cell type and time point are not known.

This clonotype was picked up many times. The V call is TRBV7-2, the J call TRBJ2-7, with 8 bases fitting TRBD2. The CDR3 consists of 19 residues. The V gene's germline CDR1 is SGHTA and CDR2 FQGNSA. Losses at the gene ends were 3 bases for V and 3 bases for J; bases not matched to a gene: 19. CDR3 in amino acids: CASSFLTWDVSGDLYEQYF. The CDR3, as DNA: TGTGCCAGCAGCTTCTTAACCTGGGATGTTAGCGGGGACCTCTACGAGCAGTACTTC.

This chain joins TRBV5-1 and TRBJ2-1; 8 bases agree with TRBD2. Trimming at V came to 6 bases and at J to 10 bases, leaving 9 bases not matched to a gene. This CDR3 is built from 13 residues. Germline CDR1 reads SGHRS; CDR2 reads YFSETQ. The CDR3 spells CASTPAGGREQFF. DNA of the CDR3: TGCGCCAGCACTCCGGCGGGAGGAAGAGAGCAGTTCTTC.

This clonotype was seen only a few times. The CDR3 here is CASSPWAANTEAFF. CDR3 sequence (DNA): TGTGCCAGCAGTCCCTGGGCAGCGAACACTGAAGCTTTCTTT. The V gene is TRBV6-6, the J gene TRBJ1-1; no definite D call. CDR1 is MNHNY, CDR2 SVGAGI, per germline (reference sequence). V was pared by 5 bases and J by 1 base, with 11 bases between. This CDR3 contains 14 residues.

This clonotype showed up many times. V is TRBV7-2 and J is TRBJ2-7; D uncertain. The germline V and J ends were trimmed by 5 bases and 1 base, with 12 bases remaining between them. This CDR3 is 14 amino acids long. The germline gives CDR1 SGHTA, CDR2 FQGNSA. This chain's CDR3 is CASSQQTHSYEQYF. The CDR3 DNA follows: TGTGCCAGCAGCCAACAGACCCATTCCTACGAGCAGTACTTC.

V and J are TRBV9 and TRBJ2-3; a possible D gene is TRBD1 (6 bases). The V gene lost 4 bases and the J gene lost 2 bases, with 17 bases spanning the gap. Germline V lookup: CDR1 SGDLS, CDR2 YYNGEE. This CDR3 is built from 16 residues. The CDR3: CASSPQGWGSTDTQYF. The CDR3, as DNA: TGTGCCAGCAGCCCTCAGGGGTGGGGCTCCACAGATACGCAGTATTTT.

The sample holds a few counts of this clonotype. This rearrangement joins TRBV14 to TRBJ2-1, with 9 bases that match TRBD2. The V and J ends lost 1 base and 7 bases, in that order; junction bases with no gene match: 5. The CDR3 covers 15 residues. Germline lookup yields CDR1 SGHDN and CDR2 FVKESK. CDR3 region: CASSQASTSGNEQFF. The CDR3 DNA reads as TGTGCCAGCAGCCAAGCATCGACTAGCGGAAATGAGCAGTTCTTC. The full variable domain, in which reference TRBV14 and TRBJ2-1 provide the parts outside the CDR3, is EAGVTQFPSHSVIEKGQTVTLRCDPISGHDNLYWYRRVMGKEIKFLLHFVKESKQDESGMPNNRFLAERTGGTYSTLKVQPAELEDSGVYFCASSQASTSGNEQFFGPGTRLTVL.

The V gene is TRBV2, the J gene TRBJ1-2; 8 bases match TRBD1. Germline trimming cut 4 bases from V and 4 bases from J; bases unmatched to any gene: 8. Germline V gene sequence: CDR1 SNHLY, CDR2 FYNNEI. The CDR3 covers 15 residues. Here the CDR3 reads CASSVKGQGLYGYTF. The CDR3 nucleotides read TGTGCCAGCAGTGTTAAAGGACAGGGCCTCTATGGCTACACCTTC.

The J gene is TRBJ1-1, the V gene TRBV19, with no clear D. Germline loops: CDR1 LNHDA, CDR2 SQIVND (reference sequence). The CDR3 contains 15 residues. With 7 bases removed from V and 1 base from J, the gap between germline ends came to 16 bases. CDR3 sequence reads: CASIPRDSANTEAFF. The CDR3 nucleotides read TGTGCCAGTATCCCAAGGGATAGTGCGAACACTGAAGCTTTCTTT.

V gene TRBV20-1 combines with J gene TRBJ2-3; 13 bases align to TRBD2. This CDR3 comprises 17 residues. The V segment lost 4 bases and the J segment 1 base; nucleotides outside the gene matches: 8. CDR1 and CDR2 from the germline V gene are DFQATT and SNEGSKA (reference sequence). The CDR3 nucleotides read TGCAGTGCTACGAGGACTAGCGGGGGACCGCGCACAGATACGCAGTATTTT. Translated, it gives CSATRTSGGPRTDTQYF.

This clonotype was observed a handful of times. The chain links TRBV12-3 or TRBV12-4 to TRBJ1-5; 11 bases are a match to TRBD1. The CDR3 extends over 15 amino acids. The V gene end was trimmed by 3 bases and the J gene end by 5 bases; junction bases not matched to a gene: 3. The DNA of the CDR3 is TGTGCCAGCAGTTTTGGGACAGGGGGATATCAGCCCCAGCATTTT. The encoded protein is CASSFGTGGYQPQHF.

This clonotype was seen ten or more times. The rearrangement uses TRBV2 and TRBJ2-2; the D is unclear. Germline V lookup: CDR1 SNHLY, CDR2 FYNNEI. The CDR3 length is 13 residues. The V and J ends lost 4 bases and 5 bases respectively, with 8 bases between them. The CDR3 DNA is TGTGCCAGCAGTGCTGGTGAGACCGGGGAGCTGTTTTTT. It codes for CASSAGETGELFF.

This clonotype has a count of ten or more. The V call is TRBV7-2, the J call TRBJ2-7, with TRBD2 matching over 7 bases. The CDR3 runs to 15 residues. The V gene's germline CDR1 is SGHTA and CDR2 FQGNSA. V lost 1 base, J lost 4 bases, and 7 bases stayed unmatched. The CDR3 region is CASSLEAGAAYEQYF. For the CDR3, the DNA is TGTGCCAGCAGCTTAGAGGCGGGAGCGGCTTACGAGCAGTACTTC.

This clonotype occurred a few times. This chain uses TRBV7-2 with TRBJ2-5; 15 bases are a match to TRBD2. Per the germline V gene, CDR1 is SGHTA and CDR2 is FQGNSA. V was clipped by 8 bases and J by 2 bases; unmatched bases: 15. This CDR3 region has 19 residues. CDR3 coding DNA: TGTGCCAGCCTACCCCCGGGACTAGCGGGAGGCAGGGGGCAAGAGACCCAGTACTTC. Translation gives CASLPPGLAGGRGQETQYF. The full variable domain, rest sourced from reference TRBV7-2 and TRBJ2-5, is GAGVSQSPSNKVTEKGKDVELRCDPISGHTALYWYRQSLGQGLEFLIYFQGNSAPDKSGLPSDRFSAERTGGSVSTLTIQRTQQEDSAVYLCASLPPGLAGGRGQETQYFGPGTRLLVL.

The V call is TRBV5-1, the J call TRBJ2-3, with D uncertain. V lost 2 bases and J lost 4, with 5 bases in between. Germline V gene lookup returns CDR1 SGHRS and CDR2 YFSETQ. This CDR3 region has 12 residues. The CDR3 reads CASSFNADTQYF. As DNA, the CDR3 is TGCGCCAGCAGCTTTAATGCAGATACGCAGTATTTT.

This clonotype has ten or more counts. V and J are TRBV4-3 and TRBJ2-3, with 11 bases lining up with TRBD2. The CDR3 sequence is 16 residues long. V lost 6 bases, J lost 2 bases, and 7 bases stayed unmatched. Germline V gene lookup returns CDR1 LGHNA and CDR2 YSLEER. The CDR3: CASSFQGLAATDTQYF. DNA for the CDR3: TGCGCCAGCAGTTTTCAGGGACTAGCGGCCACAGATACGCAGTATTTT.

V is TRBV7-9 and J is TRBJ2-3; D not resolved. Trimming removed 3 bases at V and 2 bases at J, with 6 bases between. In germline, CDR1 is SEHNR, CDR2 FQNEAQ (reference sequence). The CDR3 has 13 residues. Here the CDR3 DNA reads TGTGCCAGCAGCTTGTGGATCACAGATACGCAGTATTTT. Its translation is CASSLWITDTQYF.

This clonotype occurred many times. The rearrangement links TRBV5-1 to TRBJ2-5; D might be TRBD2 (5 bases). The CDR3 consists of 15 residues. CDR1 is SGHRS, CDR2 YFSETQ, per germline. Trimming stripped 4 bases from V and 4 bases from J, with 17 bases between. This CDR3 reads CASSPTEGWGETQYF. CDR3 nucleotides: TGCGCCAGCAGCCCCACCGAGGGATGGGGAGAGACCCAGTACTTC.

Ten or more counts support this clonotype. The genes are TRBV4-1 and TRBJ2-1, with TRBD2 matching 8 bases. Trimming removed 5 bases from V and 10 bases from J; junction bases left unmatched: 13. Germline lookup yields CDR1 MGHRA and CDR2 YSYEKL. The CDR3 covers 15 residues. The CDR3 protein is CASSSAGGSAEEQFF. The CDR3 coding sequence is TGCGCCAGCAGCTCGGCGGGGGGCTCAGCGGAAGAGCAGTTCTTC.

In its sample, this clonotype was seen a few times. This chain joins TRBV7-8 and TRBJ2-3, with 14 bases lining up with TRBD2. The CDR3 has 16 amino acids. Trimming took 4 bases from V and 4 from J; bases not matched to a gene: 4. From germline, CDR1 is SGHVS and CDR2 FQNEAQ. In DNA form, the CDR3 reads TGTGCCAGCAGCTCCACGACTAGCGGGGGGGCAGATACGCAGTATTTT. Its protein is CASSSTTSGGADTQYF.

The sample holds many counts of this clonotype. The chain is built from TRBV7-8 and TRBJ2-2; 11 bases agree with TRBD2. The germline gives CDR1 SGHVS, CDR2 FQNEAQ. V lost 2 bases, J lost 8 bases, and 13 bases stayed unmatched. This CDR3 has 18 residues. The DNA of the CDR3 is TGTGCCAGCAGCTTATCTCTAGCGGGGGGTTTGTCTTTTGGGGAGCTGTTTTTT. The encoded protein is CASSLSLAGGLSFGELFF.

J is TRBJ2-1 and V is TRBV10-3; 12 bases match TRBD2. The CDR3 has 16 amino acids. The germline gives CDR1 ENHRY, CDR2 SYGVKD. V gave up 0 bases and J gave up 9 bases; unmatched junction bases: 6. The DNA of the CDR3 is TGTGCCATCAGTGAGTCCCCTAGCGGGGGGGCGGGTGAGCAGTTCTTC. Translated, it gives CAISESPSGGAGEQFF.